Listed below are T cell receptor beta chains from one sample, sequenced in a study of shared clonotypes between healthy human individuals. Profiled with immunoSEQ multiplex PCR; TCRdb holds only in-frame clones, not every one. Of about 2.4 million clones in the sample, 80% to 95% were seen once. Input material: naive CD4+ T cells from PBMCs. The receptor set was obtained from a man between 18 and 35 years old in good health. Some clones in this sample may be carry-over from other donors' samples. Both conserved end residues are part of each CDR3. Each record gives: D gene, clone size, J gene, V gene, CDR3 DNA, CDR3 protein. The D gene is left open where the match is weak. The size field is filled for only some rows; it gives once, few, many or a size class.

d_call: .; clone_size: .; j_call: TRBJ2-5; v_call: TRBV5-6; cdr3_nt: TGTGCCAGCAGCTTGGAGGAGGGACGGGACCAAGAGACCCAGTACTTC; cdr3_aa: CASSLEEGRDQETQYF
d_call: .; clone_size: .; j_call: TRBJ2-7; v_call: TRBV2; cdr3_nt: TGTGCCAGTCGGGCCGAATCCTACGAGCAGTACTTC; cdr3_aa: CASRAESYEQYF
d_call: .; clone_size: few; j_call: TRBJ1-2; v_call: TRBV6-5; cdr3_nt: TGTGCCAGCAGTTACTCGCGGCAGAACTATGGCTACACCTTC; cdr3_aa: CASSYSRQNYGYTF
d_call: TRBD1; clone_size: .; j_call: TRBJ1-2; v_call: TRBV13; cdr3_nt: TGTGCCAGCAGCGTAGACGGGACAGCATATGGCTACACCTTC; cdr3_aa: CASSVDGTAYGYTF
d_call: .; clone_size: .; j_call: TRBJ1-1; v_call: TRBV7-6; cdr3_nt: TGTGCCAGCAGCTTAGGGTTAGTCACTGAAGCTTTCTTT; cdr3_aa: CASSLGLVTEAFF
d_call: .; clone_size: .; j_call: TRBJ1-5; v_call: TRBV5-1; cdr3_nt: TGCGCCAGCAGCACTGACGGATATAGCAATCAGCCCCAGCATTTT; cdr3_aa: CASSTDGYSNQPQHF
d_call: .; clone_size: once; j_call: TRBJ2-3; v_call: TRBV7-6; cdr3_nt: TGTGCCAGCAGCTTCCCCAGGGATTCGACGCAGTATTTT; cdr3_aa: CASSFPRDSTQYF
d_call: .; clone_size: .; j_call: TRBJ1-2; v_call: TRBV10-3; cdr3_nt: TGTGCCATCAGTGAGTCGATACGGCAGGGACGGAACTATGGCTACACCTTC; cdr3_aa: CAISESIRQGRNYGYTF
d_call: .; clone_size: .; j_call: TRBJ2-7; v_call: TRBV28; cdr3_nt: TGTGCCAGCAGTTTGGAGGGGGTGGCCTACGAGCAGTACTTC; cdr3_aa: CASSLEGVAYEQYF
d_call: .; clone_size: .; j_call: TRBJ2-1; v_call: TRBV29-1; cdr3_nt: TGCAGCGCCTGGACCGTGAGCTCCTACAATGAGCAGTTCTTC; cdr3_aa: CSAWTVSSYNEQFF